The source of this T cell receptor beta chain is a study of circulating tumor DNA in untreated peripheral T-cell lymphoma (dated by TCRdb to about 2021). On the study overall, not on this receptor specifically: Tumor-specific clonotypes turned up in roughly 74% of patients, identified from 86% of baseline tissues and from about 67% of baseline serum samples.

Receptor amplification or capture employed the immunoSEQ multiplex PCR assay. TCRdb stores this immuneACCESS table with in-frame sequences only. Part of the clones is absent; in the studies checked, under half of the shortfall reflects unresolved V genes, and no reason is known for the rest. The sample records roughly 8,600 clones, around four fifths of which are singletons. Around 1.9% of the sample comes from the top ten. A word on this clone: What this receptor recognizes is not known. No base quality values were provided; no much bigger clone lies one nucleotide off.

To identify tumor-specific TCR clonotypes, tumor tissue taken at baseline, before any treatment, was sequenced. Next-generation sequencing of T-cell receptor sequences was used to monitor peripheral T-cell lymphoma patients receiving frontline treatment on a trial. After removal of 6 bases from V and 0 bases from J, the junction retains 6 bases not matched to a gene. The CDR3 numbers 16 residues from cysteine through phenylalanine. Only CDR3 DNA remains: 48 bases, in frame from the first base. The receptor chain draws on TRBV6-7 and TRBJ2-2, with 8 central nucleotides matching TRBD2. TRBV6-7 qualifies as an ORF whose function is uncertain. The sequence derives from a human donor with peripheral T-cell lymphoma. Sequenced input: tumor tissue. The CDR3 corresponds to CASRRGAFPNTGELFF. The bases are TGTGCCAGCAGGCGGGGGGCCTTTCCGAACACCGGGGAGCTGTTTTTT.